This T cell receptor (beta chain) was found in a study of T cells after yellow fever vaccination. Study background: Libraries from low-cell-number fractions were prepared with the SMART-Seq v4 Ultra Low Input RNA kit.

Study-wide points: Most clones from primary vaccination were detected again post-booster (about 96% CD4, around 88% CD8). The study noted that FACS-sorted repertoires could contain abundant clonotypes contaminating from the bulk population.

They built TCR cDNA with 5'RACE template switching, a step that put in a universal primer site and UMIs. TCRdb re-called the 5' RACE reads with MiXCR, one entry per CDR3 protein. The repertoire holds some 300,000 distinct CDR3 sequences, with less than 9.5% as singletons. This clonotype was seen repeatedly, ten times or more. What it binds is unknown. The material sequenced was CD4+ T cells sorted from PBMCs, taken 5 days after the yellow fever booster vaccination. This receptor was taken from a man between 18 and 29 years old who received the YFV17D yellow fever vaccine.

The CDR3 DNA reads as TGCGCCAGCAGCCATATTCGGGGCGCTGGGGGTAATTCACCCCTCCACTTT. Translating it yields CASSHIRGAGGNSPLHF. The V and J genes are TRBV4-3 and TRBJ1-6; D is perhaps TRBD1 (5 bases). V shed 3 bases and J shed 6 bases, with 18 bases lying between them. The CDR3 is made up of 17 amino acids. Germline CDR1 reads LGHNA; CDR2 reads YSLEER.